These T cell receptor beta chains were read from a single sample in a study of CD8+ T cells in alopecia areata. Assay: immunoSEQ multiplex PCR; the TCRdb copy retains only in-frame clones and omits some. Found here are about 140,000 clones, roughly 82% of them singletons; the top ten hold around 25%. The sample in question was CD8+ T cells sorted from blood, obtained at week 4, from a patient treated with tofacitinib. Receptor source: a human donor with alopecia areata. Each CDR3 is given with its conserved first and last residue. A D gene is named only where the DNA matches it firmly. Only part of the rows carry a size: once, few, many, or a class if the clone is expanded.

d_call: -
v_call: TRBV30
clone_size: -
j_call: TRBJ1-2
cdr3_aa: CAWTPSGRFNYGYTF
cdr3_nt: TGTGCCTGGACCCCCTCTGGGCGGTTTAACTATGGCTACACCTTC

d_call: -
v_call: TRBV7-8
clone_size: -
j_call: TRBJ2-7
cdr3_aa: CASSSGTVSYEQYF
cdr3_nt: TGTGCCAGCAGCTCAGGGACGGTGAGTTACGAGCAGTACTTC

d_call: TRBD2
v_call: TRBV5-4
clone_size: -
j_call: TRBJ2-1
cdr3_aa: CASSTGLANEQFF
cdr3_nt: TGTGCCAGCAGCACCGGACTAGCCAATGAGCAGTTCTTC

d_call: -
v_call: TRBV6-5
clone_size: -
j_call: TRBJ2-2
cdr3_aa: CASKGGELFF
cdr3_nt: TGTGCCAGTAAAGGCGGGGAGCTGTTTTTT

d_call: -
v_call: TRBV2
clone_size: once
j_call: TRBJ1-1
cdr3_aa: CASTDQGLNTEAFF
cdr3_nt: TGTGCCAGCACCGACCAGGGGTTGAACACTGAAGCTTTCTTT

d_call: -
v_call: TRBV5-1
clone_size: -
j_call: TRBJ2-7
cdr3_aa: CASSWRGASYEQYF
cdr3_nt: TGCGCCAGCAGTTGGAGGGGCGCATCCTACGAGCAGTACTTC

d_call: TRBD1
v_call: TRBV4-1
clone_size: -
j_call: TRBJ2-5
cdr3_aa: CASSQGPGQGFQETQYF
cdr3_nt: TGCGCCAGCAGCCAAGGACCGGGACAGGGCTTCCAAGAGACCCAGTACTTC

d_call: -
v_call: TRBV20-1
clone_size: -
j_call: TRBJ2-1
cdr3_aa: CSARAGVEQFF
cdr3_nt: TGCAGTGCTAGAGCGGGGGTTGAGCAGTTCTTC

d_call: -
v_call: TRBV27
clone_size: -
j_call: TRBJ1-6
cdr3_aa: CASSLSANSPLHF
cdr3_nt: TGTGCCAGCAGTTTATCGGCTAATTCACCCCTCCACTTT

d_call: TRBD2
v_call: TRBV11-3
clone_size: -
j_call: TRBJ2-3
cdr3_aa: CASSSTTSGGAADTQYF
cdr3_nt: TGTGCCAGCAGCTCAACGACTAGCGGGGGGGCCGCAGATACGCAGTATTTT

d_call: TRBD1
v_call: TRBV12-5
clone_size: once
j_call: TRBJ2-1
cdr3_aa: CASGWGDRDNEQFF
cdr3_nt: TGTGCTAGTGGTTGGGGGGACAGGGACAATGAGCAGTTCTTC

d_call: TRBD2
v_call: TRBV7-2
clone_size: -
j_call: TRBJ2-1
cdr3_aa: CASSPLGGEYNEQFF
cdr3_nt: TGTGCCAGCAGCCCACTGGGGGGGGAGTACAATGAGCAGTTCTTC

d_call: TRBD2
v_call: TRBV15
clone_size: -
j_call: TRBJ2-1
cdr3_aa: CATSRDRLAGGYYNEQFF
cdr3_nt: TGTGCCACCAGCAGAGATCGACTAGCGGGGGGGTATTACAATGAGCAGTTCTTC

d_call: -
v_call: TRBV19
clone_size: once
j_call: TRBJ2-2
cdr3_aa: CASSILAGRELFF
cdr3_nt: TGTGCCAGTAGTATACTAGCAGGCCGGGAGCTGTTTTTT

d_call: -
v_call: TRBV27
clone_size: -
j_call: TRBJ2-3
cdr3_aa: CASRLEAAADTQYF
cdr3_nt: TGTGCCAGCCGCCTGGAGGCGGCCGCGGATACGCAGTATTTT

d_call: -
v_call: TRBV7-9
clone_size: few
j_call: TRBJ1-2
cdr3_aa: CASSQGRTPNYGYTF
cdr3_nt: TGCGCCAGCAGCCAAGGACGGACTCCTAACTATGGCTACACCTTC